This paragraph covers one T cell receptor beta chain sequence. The data were obtained in a study of blood T cell repertoires in COVID-19. Sequencing was performed with immunoSEQ multiplex PCR; in TCRdb, only in-frame clones are kept and a portion is missing. The table lists over 200,000 clones, about 80% of them singletons. The sequence was obtained from a man over 45 with active or convalescent COVID-19. Sequencing used peripheral blood.

The CDR3, as DNA: TGTGCCAGCAGCTCCCTCAGACGGGGAGCCGTCGACGAGCAGTACTTC. Protein sequence: CASSSLRRGAVDEQYF. This sequence joins TRBV5-6 and TRBJ2-7; TRBD2 might be the D (5 bases). The ends were cut back, 3 bases at V and 5 bases at J, with 21 bases in the middle. Germline V gene data show CDR1 as SGHDT and CDR2 as YYEEEE. The CDR3 runs to 16 residues. Drawing the rest from reference TRBV5-6 and TRBJ2-7, the complete variable domain is DAGVTQSPTHLIKTRGQQVTLRCSPKSGHDTVSWYQQALGQGPQFIFQYYEEEERQRGNFPDRFSGHQFPNYSSELNVNALLLGDSALYLCASSSLRRGAVDEQYFGPGTRLTVT.